One and the same sample provided the 10 T cell receptor beta chains below, sequenced in a study of blood T cell repertoires in COVID-19. Method: immunoSEQ multiplex PCR; TCRdb's copy keeps in-frame clones and lacks some. The sample lists about 74,000 clones, 90% seen once, with about 9% in the top ten. The sequenced sample consisted of peripheral blood. The source is a human donor in a cohort sampled during active COVID-19.

This clone was seen once. The rearrangement links TRBV7-2 to TRBJ1-1, with TRBD1 matching over 7 bases. The CDR3 covers 15 residues. The germline CDR1 and CDR2 sequences are SGHTA and FQGNSA. Germline trimming cut 4 bases from V and 4 bases from J; bases unmatched to any gene: 9. In DNA form, the CDR3 reads TGTGCCAGCAGCTCCACAGGGGCGGTAGTCACTGAAGCTTTCTTT. It encodes CASSSTGAVVTEAFF.

The chain uses TRBV19 and TRBJ2-1; the D gene is possibly TRBD2 (6 bases). Trimming shortened V by 3 bases and J by 7 bases, and 16 bases separated the two germline ends. This CDR3 contains 15 residues. The germline gives CDR1 LNHDA, CDR2 SQIVND (reference sequence). The CDR3 coding sequence is TGTGCCAGTAGTATCTCTTTGACGGGGGTAAATGAGCAGTTCTTC. It encodes CASSISLTGVNEQFF.

The rearrangement uses TRBV27 and TRBJ2-2; 9 bases align to TRBD1. CDR3 length: 14 residues. Germline CDR1 and CDR2: MNHEY and SMNVEV (reference sequence). The V segment lost 5 bases and the J segment 4 bases; nucleotides outside the gene matches: 2. The CDR3 coding sequence is TGTGCCAGCAGTCCGACAGGGGGCACCGGGGAGCTGTTTTTT. Its translation is CASSPTGGTGELFF.

The chain employs TRBV7-2 and TRBJ1-5, with 9 bases that match TRBD1. V trimming: 6 bases; J trimming: 7 bases; junction bases outside the gene matches: 10. CDR1 is SGHTA, CDR2 FQGNSA, per germline. The CDR3 contains 15 residues. The CDR3 coding sequence is TGTGCCAGCAGTCGTACCGGGACAGGGAACCAGCCCCAGCATTTT. Its translation: CASSRTGTGNQPQHF.

The rearrangement joins TRBV21-1 to TRBJ1-1; the table's D call of TRBD1 was not tested on the DNA. TRBV21-1 is a recognized pseudogene. This CDR3 spans 12 amino acids. This CDR3 is CASICRACEAFF. In DNA form, the CDR3 reads TGTGCCAGCATTTGCAGGGCTTGTGAAGCTTTCTTT.

The gene calls are TRBV24-1 and TRBJ2-1, with TRBD1 as a possible D gene (5 bases). The CDR3 extends over 17 amino acids. Trimming removed 3 bases from V and 7 bases from J, with 21 bases in between. CDR1 is KGHDR and CDR2 is SFDVKD in the germline V gene. CDR3 sequence: CATSDTLGQGKRNEQFF. DNA for the CDR3: TGTGCCACCAGTGATACTCTTGGCCAGGGTAAGAGGAATGAGCAGTTCTTC.

The V gene is TRBV18, the J gene TRBJ1-3, with D perhaps matching TRBD1 (6 bases). The germline V gene encodes CDR1 KGHSH and CDR2 LQKENI. V gave up 3 bases and J gave up 0 bases, with 15 bases separating them. The CDR3 contains 17 residues. The chain's CDR3 is CASSPRTAGPSGNTIYF. The CDR3 bases are TGTGCCAGCTCACCGAGGACAGCGGGGCCCTCTGGAAACACCATATATTTT.

J is TRBJ2-7 and V is TRBV27; 11 bases are shared with TRBD1. Germline V gene data show CDR1 as MNHEY and CDR2 as SMNVEV (reference sequence). With 4 bases clipped from V and 5 bases from J, the junction kept 7 bases outside the gene matches. This CDR3 comprises 15 residues. This chain's CDR3 is CASSSPGQGDDEQYF. The CDR3, as DNA: TGTGCCAGCAGTTCCCCGGGACAGGGGGACGACGAGCAGTACTTC.

For the CDR3, the DNA is TGTGCCAGCAGCTTAGCGGGACTAGCGGGTGCTTCGGGGTATACGCAGTATTTT. It specifies CASSLAGLAGASGYTQYF. This rearrangement joins TRBV7-2 to TRBJ2-3, with 12 bases lining up with TRBD2. The CDR3 contains 18 residues. The germline V gene encodes CDR1 SGHTA and CDR2 FQGNSA. V trimming: 0 bases; J trimming: 7 bases; junction bases outside the gene matches: 11.

This clone was found once. The chain's CDR3 is CASSQDGPGSYGYTF. CDR3 nucleotide sequence: TGTGCCAGCAGCCAAGATGGTCCGGGTTCCTATGGCTACACCTTC. This chain connects TRBV3-1 (or the pseudogene TRBV3-2) to TRBJ1-2; D gene unclear. The CDR3 is 15 amino acids. Germline CDR1 reads LGHDT; CDR2 reads YNNKEL (reference sequence). V was pared by 0 bases and J by 4 bases, with 12 bases between.